The 18 T cell receptor beta chains below come from one sample, sequenced in a study of blood T cell repertoires in COVID-19 (TCRdb year 2020). The library came from the immunoSEQ multiplex PCR assay. Held by TCRdb, this immuneACCESS table contains in-frame sequences only and omits some clones. Under half of the omission traces to an unresolved V gene where checked; the cause of the rest is unknown. This sample gives some 68,000 clones in total; about 80% of them show up just once. Jointly, the top ten make up 28% of the sample. The specimen sequenced was peripheral blood. Every receptor here comes from a man between 65 and 85 years old with acute or convalescent COVID-19.

This clone was detected a few times. The chain links TRBV5-4 to TRBJ2-7; D is perhaps TRBD2 (6 bases). V shed 2 bases and J shed 5 bases, with 14 bases lying between them. Germline CDR1 reads SGHNT; CDR2 reads YYREEE (reference sequence). The length of the CDR3 is 14 residues. The CDR3 sequence: CASSFGRASDEQYF. CDR3 nucleotides: TGTGCCAGCAGCTTCGGTCGGGCTAGCGACGAGCAGTACTTC.

The gene calls are TRBV10-2 and TRBJ1-1; D uncertain. Germline loops: CDR1 WSHSY, CDR2 SAAADI. This CDR3 comprises 14 residues. V shed 7 bases and J shed 4 bases, with 16 bases lying between them. The CDR3 coding sequence is TGCGCCAGCATAGAGGTTAATAGGCGCACTGAAGCTTTCTTT. Protein: CASIEVNRRTEAFF.

The chain combines TRBV27 with TRBJ2-7; the match to TRBD2 covers 9 bases. The J segment lost 2 bases and the V segment lost 3 bases, leaving 11 bases of the junction unmatched. Per germline, CDR1 MNHEY and CDR2 SMNVEV (reference sequence). This CDR3 has 17 residues. DNA for the CDR3: TGTGCCAGCAGTTTGAGGCCGCTGACTAGCGGTACCTACGAGCAGTACTTC. Its translation is CASSLRPLTSGTYEQYF.

This clone has a single count. The chain uses TRBV3-1 (or the pseudogene TRBV3-2) and TRBJ2-3; no clear D. The CDR3 is 13 residues long. Trimming removed 4 bases at V and 4 bases at J, with 9 bases between. Per germline, CDR1 LGHDT and CDR2 YNNKEL (reference sequence). CDR3 amino acids: CASSRSTADTQYF. The CDR3 DNA reads as TGTGCCAGCAGCCGCTCTACGGCAGATACGCAGTATTTT.

The chain couples TRBV6-5 to TRBJ1-3; the D is unclear. Germline V CDR1 and CDR2: MNHEY, SVGAGI. This CDR3 is built from 14 residues. Trimming shortened V by 7 bases and J by 4 bases, and 14 bases separated the two germline ends. CDR3 in amino acids: CASTPSERGNTIYF. CDR3 DNA: TGTGCCAGCACCCCATCCGAACGGGGAAACACCATATATTTT.

This chain connects TRBV28 to TRBJ2-2; D is perhaps TRBD2 (5 bases). Trimming cost V 8 bases and J 4 bases, with 11 bases left between them. Germline V lookup: CDR1 MDHEN, CDR2 SYDVKM. This CDR3 spans 13 amino acids. The CDR3 DNA follows: TGTGCCAGCCCGAACCGGGGCACCGGGGAGCTGTTTTTT. It translates to CASPNRGTGELFF.

The chain has TRBV27 and TRBJ2-3; 9 positions agree with TRBD1. This CDR3 contains 15 residues. With V trimmed by 3 bases and J by 0 bases, 1 base remained unmatched. The germline V gene encodes CDR1 MNHEY and CDR2 SMNVEV (reference sequence). As DNA, the CDR3 is TGTGCCAGCAGTTTCGGGACAGGGAGCACAGATACGCAGTATTTT. Amino acid sequence: CASSFGTGSTDTQYF.

The genes are TRBV19 and TRBJ2-1, with 12 bases fitting TRBD2. CDR1 LNHDA and CDR2 SQIVND come from the germline V gene (reference sequence). V was clipped by 5 bases and J by 0 bases; unmatched bases: 5. This CDR3 is 17 amino acids long. The CDR3: CASSSTSGGSSYNEQFF. The CDR3, as DNA: TGTGCCAGTAGTTCTACTAGCGGGGGGAGCTCCTACAATGAGCAGTTCTTC.

The chain recombines TRBV11-2 with TRBJ1-2; D unresolved. Germline-derived CDR1 and CDR2 are SGHAT and FQNNGV. The V gene lost 5 bases and the J gene lost 0 bases, with 16 bases spanning the gap. The CDR3 covers 16 residues. CDR3 amino acids: CASSDAVERANYGYTF. The CDR3 nucleotides are TGTGCCAGCAGCGATGCGGTGGAGCGAGCTAACTATGGCTACACCTTC.

The rearrangement uses TRBV24-1 and TRBJ2-1; TRBD1 might be the D (6 bases). V lost 0 bases to trimming and J lost 5 bases, with 7 bases between them. This CDR3 has 14 amino acids. The germline V gene has CDR1 KGHDR and CDR2 SFDVKD. In DNA, the CDR3 is TGTGCCACCAGTGATTTGGGGGGCGACAATGAGCAGTTCTTC. It translates to CATSDLGGDNEQFF.

The rearrangement joins TRBV14 to TRBJ2-7; a weak D match, TRBD2 (6 bases). Trimming removed 6 bases at V and 0 bases at J, with 15 bases between. The CDR3 sequence is 15 residues long. Per the germline V gene, CDR1 is SGHDN and CDR2 is FVKESK. The CDR3 region is CASSLAGRDSYEQYF. The CDR3 coding sequence is TGTGCCAGCAGTCTTGCGGGACGGGACTCCTACGAGCAGTACTTC.

V usage is TRBV19 and J usage is TRBJ2-3; TRBD1 is a possible D gene (6 bases). Trimming removed 6 bases at V and 0 bases at J, with 10 bases between. Germline CDR1 reads LNHDA; CDR2 reads SQIVND (reference sequence). The CDR3 has 14 residues. The CDR3 coding sequence is TGTGCCAGTAGCAGGACAGCTAGCACAGATACGCAGTATTTT. This encodes CASSRTASTDTQYF.

The chain combines TRBV10-1 with TRBJ2-3; 11 bases line up with TRBD2. Germline values: CDR1 WNHNN, CDR2 SYGVQD (reference sequence). This CDR3 has 16 residues. After removal of 4 bases from V and 3 bases from J, the junction contained 6 bases not matched to a gene. The CDR3 DNA reads TGCGCCAGCAGTGTCACTAGCGGGAGTGGTACAGATACGCAGTATTTT. This gives the protein CASSVTSGSGTDTQYF.

The rearrangement joins TRBV4-3 to TRBJ1-2; TRBD1 aligns across 7 bases. The CDR3 runs 15 residues. Trimming took 1 base from V and 5 from J; bases not matched to a gene: 7. The germline gives CDR1 LGHNA, CDR2 YSLEER. CDR3 DNA sequence: TGCGCCAGCAGCCAAGCCCCAGGACAGGAGTATGGCTACACCTTC. It translates to CASSQAPGQEYGYTF.

This clone was counted between two and nine times. The V call is TRBV20-1, the J call TRBJ2-2; TRBD1 is a possible D gene (5 bases). The CDR3 spans 14 residues. Germline values: CDR1 DFQATT, CDR2 SNEGSKA (reference sequence). V was shortened by 3 bases and J by 4 bases, with 12 bases between the two germline ends. CDR3 in DNA: TGCAGTGCTAGTTTAGGCGACAGCACCGGGGAGCTGTTTTTT. Its protein is CSASLGDSTGELFF.

This clone has a single count. The V call is TRBV9, the J call TRBJ2-2, with TRBD1 as a possible D gene (6 bases). V lost 4 bases to trimming and J lost 4 bases, with 17 bases between them. The CDR3 totals 16 residues. Per germline, CDR1 SGDLS and CDR2 YYNGEE. This chain's CDR3 is CASSMFWGRSTGELFF. The CDR3 nucleotides read TGTGCCAGCAGCATGTTTTGGGGGCGTAGCACCGGGGAGCTGTTTTTT.

This chain uses TRBV28 with TRBJ1-4; weak D call: TRBD1 (6 bases). Germline-derived CDR1 and CDR2 are MDHEN and SYDVKM. This CDR3 comprises 14 residues. V gave up 6 bases and J gave up 5 bases, with 13 bases separating them. CDR3 DNA: TGTGCCAGCAGAGTGACAGGCCCGAATGAAAAACTGTTTTTT. Amino acid sequence: CASRVTGPNEKLFF.

The rearrangement joins TRBV7-6 to TRBJ2-1; a weak D match, TRBD2 (6 bases). CDR3 size: 14 residues. The germline V gene encodes CDR1 SGHVS and CDR2 FNYEAQ. Trimming stripped 4 bases from V and 1 base from J, with 8 bases between. The CDR3 DNA sequence: TGTGCCAGCAGCTCGGAGGGTTCCTACAATGAGCAGTTCTTC. This translates into CASSSEGSYNEQFF.